The clone carrying this T cell receptor (beta chain) appeared a few times. The antigen is not known. This specimen belongs to a study of cytomegalovirus exposure and HLA in healthy donors. Findings of the study overall: First-cohort TCR clusters tended to co-occur in the roughly 130 validation repertoires, a later analysis found. Whilst most TCR sequences proved rare, a subset of public TCRs occurred across many donors. The study put some 150 TCR beta chains on its list as cytomegalovirus-associated.

The method was immunoSEQ multiplex PCR; TCRdb's version includes in-frame clones alone and lacks a portion of them. This table holds about 130,000 clones, 85% to 90% found once. The J segment lost 7 bases and the V segment lost 8 bases, leaving 12 bases of the junction unmatched. Looked up from germline, CDR1 is MNHNS and CDR2 is SASEGT. CDR3 size: 14 residues. This TCR derives from a man aged 25 to 40 in good health and CMV-seronegative. What was sequenced was PBMCs. V usage is TRBV6-1 and J usage is TRBJ1-2; TRBD1 matches 8 bases. The CDR3 here is CASLRGPTGGGYTF. CDR3 DNA sequence: TGTGCCAGCCTCAGGGGGCCTACGGGTGGTGGCTACACCTTC.